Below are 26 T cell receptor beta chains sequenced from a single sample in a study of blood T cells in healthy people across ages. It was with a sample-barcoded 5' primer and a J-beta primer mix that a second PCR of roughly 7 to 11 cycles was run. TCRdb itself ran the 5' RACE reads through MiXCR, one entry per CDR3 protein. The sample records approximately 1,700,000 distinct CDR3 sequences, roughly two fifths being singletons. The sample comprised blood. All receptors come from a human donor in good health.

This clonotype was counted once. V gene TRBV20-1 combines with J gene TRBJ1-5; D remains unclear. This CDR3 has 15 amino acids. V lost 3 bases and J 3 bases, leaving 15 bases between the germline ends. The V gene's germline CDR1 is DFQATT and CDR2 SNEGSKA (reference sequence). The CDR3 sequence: CSARTPWQVNQPQHF. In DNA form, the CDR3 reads TGCAGTGCTAGGACCCCGTGGCAGGTCAATCAGCCCCAGCATTTT.

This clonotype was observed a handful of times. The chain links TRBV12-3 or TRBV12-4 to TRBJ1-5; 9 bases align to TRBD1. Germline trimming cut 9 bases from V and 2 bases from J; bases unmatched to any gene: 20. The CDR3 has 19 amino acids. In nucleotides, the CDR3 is TGTGCCAGTAATCCAGCGGGACAGGGCCCTGAGTCGGGCAATCAGCCCCAGCATTTT. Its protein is CASNPAGQGPESGNQPQHF.

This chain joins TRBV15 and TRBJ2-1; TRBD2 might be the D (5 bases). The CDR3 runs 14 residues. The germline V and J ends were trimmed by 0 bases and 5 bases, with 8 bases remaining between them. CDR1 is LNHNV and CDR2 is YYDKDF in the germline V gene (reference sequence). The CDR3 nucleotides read TGTGCCACCAGCAGAGATCTCGGGGACAATGAGCAGTTCTTC. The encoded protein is CATSRDLGDNEQFF.

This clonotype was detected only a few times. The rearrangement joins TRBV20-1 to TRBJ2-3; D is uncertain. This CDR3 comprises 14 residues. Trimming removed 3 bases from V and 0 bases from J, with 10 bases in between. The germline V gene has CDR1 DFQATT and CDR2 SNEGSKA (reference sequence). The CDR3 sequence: CSASRGLSTDTQYF. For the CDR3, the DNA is TGCAGTGCTAGTCGTGGATTAAGCACAGATACGCAGTATTTT.

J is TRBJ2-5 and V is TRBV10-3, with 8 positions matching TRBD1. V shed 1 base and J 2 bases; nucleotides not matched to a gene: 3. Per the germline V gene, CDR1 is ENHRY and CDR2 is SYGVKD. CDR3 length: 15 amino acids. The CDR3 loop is CAISELWTGQETQYF. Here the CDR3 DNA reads TGTGCCATCAGTGAGTTATGGACAGGGCAAGAGACCCAGTACTTC.

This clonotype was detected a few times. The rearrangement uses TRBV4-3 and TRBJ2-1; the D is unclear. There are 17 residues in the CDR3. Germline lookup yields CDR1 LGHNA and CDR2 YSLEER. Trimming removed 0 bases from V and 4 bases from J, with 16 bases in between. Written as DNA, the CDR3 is TGCGCCAGCAGCCAAGATGGGCCGGTCTTCGAATACAATGAGCAGTTCTTC. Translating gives CASSQDGPVFEYNEQFF.

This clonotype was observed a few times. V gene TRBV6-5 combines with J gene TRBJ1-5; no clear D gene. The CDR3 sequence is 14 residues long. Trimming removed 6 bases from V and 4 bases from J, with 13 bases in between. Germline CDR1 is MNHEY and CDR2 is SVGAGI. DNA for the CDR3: TGTGCCAGCAGCTCGGGGATAGCAAATCAGCCCCAGCATTTT. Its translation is CASSSGIANQPQHF.

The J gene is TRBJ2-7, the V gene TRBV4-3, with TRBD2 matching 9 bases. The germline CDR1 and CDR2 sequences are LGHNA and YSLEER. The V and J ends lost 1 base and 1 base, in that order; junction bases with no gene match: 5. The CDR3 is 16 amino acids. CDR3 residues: CASSQGSLAGSYEQYF. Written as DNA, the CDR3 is TGCGCCAGCAGCCAAGGATCCCTAGCGGGGTCCTACGAGCAGTACTTC.

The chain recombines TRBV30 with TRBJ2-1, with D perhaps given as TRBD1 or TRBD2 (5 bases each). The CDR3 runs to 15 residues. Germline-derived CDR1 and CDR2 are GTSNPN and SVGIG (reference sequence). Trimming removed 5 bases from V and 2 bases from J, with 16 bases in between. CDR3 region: CAWERGDDPYNEQFF. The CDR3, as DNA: TGTGCCTGGGAAAGAGGGGACGACCCCTACAATGAGCAGTTCTTC.

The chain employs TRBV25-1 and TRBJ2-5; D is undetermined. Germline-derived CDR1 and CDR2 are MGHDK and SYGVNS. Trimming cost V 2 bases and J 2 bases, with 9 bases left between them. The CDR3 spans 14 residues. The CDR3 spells CASSENGPQETQYF. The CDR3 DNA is TGTGCCAGCAGTGAAAATGGACCTCAAGAGACCCAGTACTTC. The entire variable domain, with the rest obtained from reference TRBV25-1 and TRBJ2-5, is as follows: EADIYQTPRYLVIGTGKKITLECSQTMGHDKMYWYQQDPGMELHLIHYSYGVNSTEKGDLSSESTVSRIRTEHFPLTLESARPSHTSQYLCASSENGPQETQYFGPGTRLLVL.

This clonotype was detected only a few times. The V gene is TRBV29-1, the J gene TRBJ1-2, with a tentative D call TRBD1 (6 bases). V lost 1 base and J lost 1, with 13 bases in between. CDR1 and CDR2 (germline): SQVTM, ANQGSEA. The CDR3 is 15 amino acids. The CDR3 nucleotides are TGCAGCGTTGAAGCGACGGACAGAATTAACTATGGCTACACCTTC. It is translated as CSVEATDRINYGYTF.

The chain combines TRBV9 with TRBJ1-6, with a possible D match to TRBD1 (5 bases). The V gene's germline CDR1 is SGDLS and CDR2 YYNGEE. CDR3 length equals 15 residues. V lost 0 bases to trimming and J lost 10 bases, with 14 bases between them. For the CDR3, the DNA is TGTGCCAGCAGCGTAGATTCATCCGGGGGATCACCCCTCCACTTT. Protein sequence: CASSVDSSGGSPLHF.

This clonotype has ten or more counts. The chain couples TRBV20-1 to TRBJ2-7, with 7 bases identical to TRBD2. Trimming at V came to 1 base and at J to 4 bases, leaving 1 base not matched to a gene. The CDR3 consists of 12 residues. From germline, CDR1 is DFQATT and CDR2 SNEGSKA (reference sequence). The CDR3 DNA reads TGCAGTGCTAGAGGGACTAGGTACGAGCAGTACTTC. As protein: CSARGTRYEQYF.

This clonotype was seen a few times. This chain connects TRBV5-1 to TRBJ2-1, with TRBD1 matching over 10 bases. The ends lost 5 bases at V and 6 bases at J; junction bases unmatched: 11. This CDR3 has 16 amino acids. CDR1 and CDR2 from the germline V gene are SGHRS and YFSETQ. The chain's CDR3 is CASRFEPGQGFNEQFF. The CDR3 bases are TGCGCCAGCAGGTTTGAGCCGGGACAGGGGTTCAATGAGCAGTTCTTC.

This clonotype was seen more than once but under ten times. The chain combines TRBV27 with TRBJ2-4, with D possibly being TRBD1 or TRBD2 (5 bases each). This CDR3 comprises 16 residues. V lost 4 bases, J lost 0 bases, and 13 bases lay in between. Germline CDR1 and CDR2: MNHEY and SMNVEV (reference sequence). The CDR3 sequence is CASSSGTALAKNIQYF. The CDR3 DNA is TGTGCCAGCAGTTCTGGGACGGCCCTAGCCAAAAACATTCAGTACTTC.

The CDR3 nucleotides read TGTGCCAGCAGTGACCAGACAGAGAGGAACACTGAAGCTTTCTTT. Protein: CASSDQTERNTEAFF. The rearrangement uses TRBV25-1 and TRBJ1-1, with D tentatively TRBD1 (5 bases). The CDR3 spans 15 residues. Germline V gene data show CDR1 as MGHDK and CDR2 as SYGVNS. Trimming left V 3 bases short and J 1 base short, with 12 bases between.

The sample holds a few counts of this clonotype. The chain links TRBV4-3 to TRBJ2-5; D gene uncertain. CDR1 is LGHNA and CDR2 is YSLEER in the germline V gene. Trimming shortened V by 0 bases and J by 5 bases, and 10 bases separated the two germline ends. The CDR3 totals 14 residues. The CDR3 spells CASSQDRRGETQYF. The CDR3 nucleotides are TGCGCCAGCAGCCAAGATCGGCGTGGGGAGACCCAGTACTTC.

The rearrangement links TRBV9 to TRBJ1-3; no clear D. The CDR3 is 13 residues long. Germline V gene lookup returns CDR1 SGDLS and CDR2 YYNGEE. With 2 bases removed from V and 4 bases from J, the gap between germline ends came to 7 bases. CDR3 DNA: TGTGCCAGCAGCGTCAGTACGGGAAACACCATATATTTT. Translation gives CASSVSTGNTIYF.

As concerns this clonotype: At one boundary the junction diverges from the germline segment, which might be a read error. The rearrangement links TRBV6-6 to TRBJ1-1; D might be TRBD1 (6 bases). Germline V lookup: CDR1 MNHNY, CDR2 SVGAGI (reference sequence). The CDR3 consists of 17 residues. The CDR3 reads CASSHSMLRDTNTEAFF. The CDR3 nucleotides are TGTGCCAGCAGTCACTCGATGTTGCGGGACACAAACACTGAAGCTTTCTTT.

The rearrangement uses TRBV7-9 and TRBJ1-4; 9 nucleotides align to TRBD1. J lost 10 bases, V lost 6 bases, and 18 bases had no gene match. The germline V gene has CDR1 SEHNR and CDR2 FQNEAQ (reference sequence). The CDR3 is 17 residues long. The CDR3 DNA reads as TGTGCCAGCAGTTCTACCAAGATGGACAGGGGAAGAGGAAAACTGTTTTTT. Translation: CASSSTKMDRGRGKLFF. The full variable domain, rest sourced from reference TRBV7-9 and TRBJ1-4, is DTGVSQNPRHKITKRGQNVTFRCDPISEHNRLYWYRQTLGQGPEFLTYFQNEAQLEKSRLLSDRFSAERPKGSFSTLEIQRTEQGDSAMYLCASSSTKMDRGRGKLFFGSGTQLSVL.

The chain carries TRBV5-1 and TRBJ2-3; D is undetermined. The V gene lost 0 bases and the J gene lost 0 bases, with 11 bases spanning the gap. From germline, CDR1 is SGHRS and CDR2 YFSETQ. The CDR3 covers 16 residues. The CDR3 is CASSLAAGPSTDTQYF. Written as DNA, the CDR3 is TGCGCCAGCAGCTTGGCGGCAGGCCCTAGCACAGATACGCAGTATTTT.

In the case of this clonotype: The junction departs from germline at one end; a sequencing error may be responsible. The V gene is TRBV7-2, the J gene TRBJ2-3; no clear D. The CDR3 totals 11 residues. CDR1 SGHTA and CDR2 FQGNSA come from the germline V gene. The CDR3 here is CASTLTDTRYF. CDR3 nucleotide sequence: TGTGCCAGCACCCTTACAGATACGCGGTATTTT.

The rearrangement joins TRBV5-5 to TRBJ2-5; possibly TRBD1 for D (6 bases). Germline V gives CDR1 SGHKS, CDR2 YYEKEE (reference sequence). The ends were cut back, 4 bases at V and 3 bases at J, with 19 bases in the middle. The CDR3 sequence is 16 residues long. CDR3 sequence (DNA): TGTGCCAGCAGCCCTACCACCACAGGGTCCAAAGAGACCCAGTACTTC. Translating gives CASSPTTTGSKETQYF.

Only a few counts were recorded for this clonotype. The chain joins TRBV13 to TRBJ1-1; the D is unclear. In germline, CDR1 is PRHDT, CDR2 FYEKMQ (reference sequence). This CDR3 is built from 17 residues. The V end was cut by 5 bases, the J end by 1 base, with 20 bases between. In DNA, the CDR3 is TGTGCCAGCAGCCACGACTCCCGGTTTTCGCCGAACACTGAAGCTTTCTTT. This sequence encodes CASSHDSRFSPNTEAFF.

The CDR3 region has the DNA TGTGCCACCAGCAGAGAAGGGAGGACAGACACAGATACGCAGTATTTT. Encoded protein: CATSREGRTDTDTQYF. The chain employs TRBV15 and TRBJ2-3; D tentatively fits TRBD1 or TRBD2 (6 bases each). CDR3 length: 16 residues. The germline CDR1 and CDR2 sequences are LNHNV and YYDKDF (reference sequence). The V gene lost 0 bases and the J gene lost 2 bases, with 12 bases spanning the gap.

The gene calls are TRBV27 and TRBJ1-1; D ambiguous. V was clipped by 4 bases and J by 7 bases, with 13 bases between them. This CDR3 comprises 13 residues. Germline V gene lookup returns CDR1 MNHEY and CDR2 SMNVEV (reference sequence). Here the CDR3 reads CASSSTNRIEAFF. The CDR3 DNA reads TGTGCCAGCAGTTCTACAAACCGGATTGAAGCTTTCTTT.